The 4 T cell receptor beta chains given below trace back to one sample, sequenced in a study of T-cell reconstitution after alpha-beta-depleted transplantation in children. Preparing the TCRbeta library involved the use of unique molecular identifiers. TCRdb ran MiXCR on the PCR reads and lists one entry per CDR3 protein. The sample yields 670,000 or so distinct CDR3 sequences, under 15% seen once. Sequences were derived from PBMCs, sampled before TCRalphabeta/CD19-depleted stem cell transplant. These receptors were taken from a girl aged 2 to 10 with congenital amegakaryocytic thrombocytopenia, due to receive a stem cell transplant.

There are many counts of this clonotype. CDR3 residues: CSGTVYNEQFF. The DNA for the CDR3 is TGCAGCGGGACAGTATACAATGAGCAGTTCTTC. This chain links TRBV29-1 with TRBJ2-1, with D tentatively TRBD1 (6 bases). The CDR3 has 11 residues. The V end lost 7 bases, the J end lost 4 bases, and 8 bases lay between the germline ends. Germline V lookup: CDR1 SQVTM, CDR2 ANQGSEA.

This clonotype showed up just a few times. The chain uses TRBV3-1 and TRBJ2-5; no clear D gene. This CDR3 spans 14 amino acids. In germline, CDR1 is LGHDT, CDR2 YNNKEL (reference sequence). With 6 bases removed from V and 3 bases from J, the gap between germline ends came to 14 bases. CDR3 DNA sequence: TGTGCCAGCAGTCTGTCCGGTGACGAAGAGACCCAGTACTTC. Its translation: CASSLSGDEETQYF.

There are many counts of this clonotype. In DNA, the CDR3 is TGCAGCGTTGAACGACAGGCCCGATTGGAGACCCAGTACTTC. It encodes CSVERQARLETQYF. The chain combines TRBV29-1 with TRBJ2-5, with D possibly matching TRBD1 (6 bases). Germline V lookup: CDR1 SQVTM, CDR2 ANQGSEA. The V gene lost 2 bases and the J gene lost 5 bases, with 15 bases spanning the gap. This CDR3 contains 14 residues. The whole variable domain, remainder taken from reference TRBV29-1 and TRBJ2-5, is SAVISQKPSRDICQRGTSLTIQCQVDSQVTMMFWYRQQPGQSLTLIATANQGSEATYESGFVIDKFPISRPNLTFSTLTVSNMSPEDSSIYLCSVERQARLETQYFGPGTRLLVL.

The chain employs TRBV12-3 or TRBV12-4 and TRBJ2-1; D may be TRBD2 (6 bases). Trimming pared 3 bases from V and 8 bases from J, leaving 14 bases between. The CDR3 contains 14 residues. The CDR3 DNA reads as TGTGCCAGCAGTTTCTTCTCGGGGGACGATGAGCAGTTCTTC. Amino acid sequence: CASSFFSGDDEQFF.